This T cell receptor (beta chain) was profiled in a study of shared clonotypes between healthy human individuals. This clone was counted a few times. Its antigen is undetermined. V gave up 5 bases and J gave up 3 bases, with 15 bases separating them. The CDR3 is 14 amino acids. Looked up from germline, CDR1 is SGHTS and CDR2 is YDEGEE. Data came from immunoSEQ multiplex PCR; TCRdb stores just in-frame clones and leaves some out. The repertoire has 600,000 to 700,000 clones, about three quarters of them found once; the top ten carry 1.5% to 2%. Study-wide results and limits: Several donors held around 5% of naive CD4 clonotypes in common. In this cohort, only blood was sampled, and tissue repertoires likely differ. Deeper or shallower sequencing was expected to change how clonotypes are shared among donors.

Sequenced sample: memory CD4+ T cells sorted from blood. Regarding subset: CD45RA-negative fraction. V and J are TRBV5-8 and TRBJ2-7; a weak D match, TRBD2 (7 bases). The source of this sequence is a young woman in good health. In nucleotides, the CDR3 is TGTGCCAGCAGTGAGGGGGGGCGGCTCTACGAGCAGTACTTC. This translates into CASSEGGRLYEQYF.